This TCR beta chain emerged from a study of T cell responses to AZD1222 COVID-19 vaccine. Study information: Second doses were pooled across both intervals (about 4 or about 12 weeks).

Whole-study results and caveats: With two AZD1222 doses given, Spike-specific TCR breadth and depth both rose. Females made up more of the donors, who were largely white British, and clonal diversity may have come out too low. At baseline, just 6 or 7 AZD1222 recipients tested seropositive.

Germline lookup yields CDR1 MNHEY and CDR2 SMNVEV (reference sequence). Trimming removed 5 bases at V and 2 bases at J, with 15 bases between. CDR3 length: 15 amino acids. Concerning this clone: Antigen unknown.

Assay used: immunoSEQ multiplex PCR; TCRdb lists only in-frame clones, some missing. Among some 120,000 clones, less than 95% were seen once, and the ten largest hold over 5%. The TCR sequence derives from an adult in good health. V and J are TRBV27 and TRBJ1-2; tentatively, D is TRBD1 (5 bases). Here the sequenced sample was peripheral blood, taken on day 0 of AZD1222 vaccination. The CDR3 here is CASSTWAAGNYGYTF. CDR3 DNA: TGTGCCAGCAGTACCTGGGCGGCAGGGAACTATGGCTACACCTTC.